Below, 9 T cell receptor beta chains from the same sample are listed, as sequenced in a study of blood T cell repertoires in COVID-19. Here immunoSEQ multiplex PCR was the method, and the copy in TCRdb shows in-frame clones only, minus some. The table shows under 200,000 clones, with 80% to 90% occurring only once. Input material: peripheral blood. Source of these receptors: a man in his fifties or sixties with acute or convalescent COVID-19.

The chain carries TRBV6-5 and TRBJ2-2; the match to TRBD1 covers 8 bases. V was clipped by 6 bases and J by 7 bases; unmatched bases: 7. The CDR3 is 14 amino acids. CDR1 MNHEY and CDR2 SVGAGI come from the germline V gene. The CDR3 nucleotides are TGTGCCAGCAGGGCCAGGGGGCAAGTCGGGGAGCTGTTTTTT. Protein product: CASRARGQVGELFF.

The rearrangement uses TRBV5-1 and TRBJ2-3; D might be TRBD1 (6 bases). Trimming shortened V by 0 bases and J by 5 bases, and 22 bases separated the two germline ends. CDR3 size: 18 residues. Germline V lookup: CDR1 SGHRS, CDR2 YFSETQ. The CDR3 is CASSLGLVRRGRVDTQYF. The CDR3 bases are TGCGCCAGCAGCTTGGGTTTAGTACGCAGGGGAAGGGTAGATACGCAGTATTTT.

This clone appeared once. CDR3 sequence (DNA): TGTGCCAGCAGTGAAGCGCCGGTAGTCTACGAGCAGTACTTC. It encodes CASSEAPVVYEQYF. The gene calls are TRBV6-1 and TRBJ2-7; D not resolved. Trimming pared 0 bases from V and 3 bases from J, leaving 9 bases between. The germline gives CDR1 MNHNS, CDR2 SASEGT. The CDR3 loop spans 14 amino acids.

V is TRBV19 and J is TRBJ1-2; 7 bases are a match to TRBD1. Germline V gene sequence: CDR1 LNHDA, CDR2 SQIVND (reference sequence). The CDR3 covers 13 residues. V gave up 9 bases and J gave up 8 bases; unmatched junction bases: 12. Here the CDR3 DNA reads TGTGCCAGCCAGGGACAGTGGGGCCGGGGCTACACCTTC. This codes for CASQGQWGRGYTF.

This rearrangement joins TRBV3-1 (or the pseudogene TRBV3-2) to TRBJ1-2, with a tentative D call TRBD1 (6 bases). V lost 3 bases and J 7 bases, leaving 15 bases between the germline ends. Per germline, CDR1 LGHDT and CDR2 YNNKEL (reference sequence). This CDR3 comprises 14 residues. The CDR3 protein is CASSHQGGSLGYTF. As DNA, the CDR3 is TGTGCCAGCAGCCACCAAGGGGGAAGCCTTGGCTACACCTTC.

The rearrangement links TRBV27 to TRBJ2-7; 7 bases are a match to TRBD1. Germline lookup yields CDR1 MNHEY and CDR2 SMNVEV (reference sequence). With 6 bases clipped from V and 2 bases from J, the junction kept 7 bases outside the gene matches. The CDR3 is 14 amino acids. CDR3 bases: TGTGCCAGCAGCCCCTTGGGGACAGCCTACGAGCAGTACTTC. It is translated as CASSPLGTAYEQYF.

The J gene is TRBJ1-1, the V gene TRBV28; 7 nucleotides line up with TRBD1. Germline CDR1 and CDR2: MDHEN and SYDVKM. The CDR3 is 15 residues long. V shed 3 bases and J 1 base; nucleotides not matched to a gene: 5. In DNA form, the CDR3 reads TGTGCCAGCAGTTTTTCTGGGACAGCGAACACTGAAGCTTTCTTT. Its protein is CASSFSGTANTEAFF.

Here the CDR3 reads CASSLKLPEGYSNQPQHF. The CDR3 bases are TGTGCCAGCAGCTTAAAGTTGCCAGAGGGATATAGCAATCAGCCCCAGCATTTT. The chain links TRBV7-3 to TRBJ1-5; D not resolved. CDR3 length equals 18 residues. Germline V CDR1 and CDR2: SGHTA, FQGTGA. V shed 1 base and J shed 0 bases, with 16 bases lying between them.

The CDR3 nucleotides are TGTGCCAGCAGCTTAGCGCGTGAGACCCAGTACTTC. This gives the protein CASSLARETQYF. This rearrangement joins TRBV7-2 to TRBJ2-5; no definite D call. The V end was cut by 0 bases, the J end by 5 bases, with 4 bases between. The CDR3 has 12 residues. Per germline, CDR1 SGHTA and CDR2 FQGNSA. The entire variable domain, with the rest obtained from reference TRBV7-2 and TRBJ2-5, is as follows: GAGVSQSPSNKVTEKGKDVELRCDPISGHTALYWYRQSLGQGLEFLIYFQGNSAPDKSGLPSDRFSAERTGGSVSTLTIQRTQQEDSAVYLCASSLARETQYFGPGTRLLVL.